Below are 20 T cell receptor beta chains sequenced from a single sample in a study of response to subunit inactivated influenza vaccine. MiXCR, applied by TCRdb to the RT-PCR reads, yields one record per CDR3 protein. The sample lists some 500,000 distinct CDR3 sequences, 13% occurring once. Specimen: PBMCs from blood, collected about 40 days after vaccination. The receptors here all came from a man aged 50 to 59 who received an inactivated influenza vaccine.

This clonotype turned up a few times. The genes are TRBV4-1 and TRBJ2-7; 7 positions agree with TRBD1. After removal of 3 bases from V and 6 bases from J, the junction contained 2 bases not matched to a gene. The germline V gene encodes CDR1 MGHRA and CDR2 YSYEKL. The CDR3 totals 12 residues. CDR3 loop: CASSQTGLEQYF. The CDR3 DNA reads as TGCGCCAGCAGCCAGACAGGGCTCGAGCAGTACTTC.

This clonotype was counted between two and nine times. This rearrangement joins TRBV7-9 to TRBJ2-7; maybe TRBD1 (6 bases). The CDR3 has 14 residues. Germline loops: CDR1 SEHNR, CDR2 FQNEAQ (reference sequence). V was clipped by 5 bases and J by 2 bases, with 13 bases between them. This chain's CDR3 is CASSGGGGPYEQYF. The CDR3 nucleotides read TGTGCCAGCAGCGGCGGTGGGGGCCCCTACGAGCAGTACTTC.

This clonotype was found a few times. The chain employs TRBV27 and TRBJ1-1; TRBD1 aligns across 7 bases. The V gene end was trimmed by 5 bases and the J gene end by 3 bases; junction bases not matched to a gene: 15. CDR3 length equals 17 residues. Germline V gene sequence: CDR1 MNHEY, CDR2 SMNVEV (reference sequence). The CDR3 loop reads CASSPIPGGSYDTEAFF. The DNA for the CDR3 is TGTGCCAGCAGTCCAATCCCAGGGGGATCATATGACACTGAAGCTTTCTTT.

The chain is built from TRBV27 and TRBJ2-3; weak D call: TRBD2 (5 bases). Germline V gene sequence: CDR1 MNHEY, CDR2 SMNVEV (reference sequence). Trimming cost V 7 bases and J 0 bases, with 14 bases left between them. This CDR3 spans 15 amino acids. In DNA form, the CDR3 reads TGTGCCAGCACCCAAAGGAGGACCAGCACAGATACGCAGTATTTT. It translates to CASTQRRTSTDTQYF.

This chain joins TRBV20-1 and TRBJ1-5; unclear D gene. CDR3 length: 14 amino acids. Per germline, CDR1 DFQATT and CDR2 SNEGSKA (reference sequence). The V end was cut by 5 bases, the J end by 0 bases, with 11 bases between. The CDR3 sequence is CSAPRSDSNQPQHF. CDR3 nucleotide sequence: TGCAGTGCTCCGAGGAGTGATAGCAATCAGCCCCAGCATTTT.

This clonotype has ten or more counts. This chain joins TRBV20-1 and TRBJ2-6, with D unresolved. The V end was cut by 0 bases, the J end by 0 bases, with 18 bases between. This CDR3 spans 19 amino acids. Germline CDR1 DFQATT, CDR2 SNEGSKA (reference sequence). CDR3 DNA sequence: TGCAGTGCTAGAGATCTAACGCAGGCGGATTTCTCTGGGGCCAACGTCCTGACTTTC. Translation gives CSARDLTQADFSGANVLTF.

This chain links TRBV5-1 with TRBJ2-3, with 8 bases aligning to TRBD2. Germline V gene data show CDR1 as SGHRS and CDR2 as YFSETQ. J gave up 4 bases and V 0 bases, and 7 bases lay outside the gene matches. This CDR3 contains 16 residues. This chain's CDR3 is CASSLARGGIPDTQYF. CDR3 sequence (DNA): TGCGCCAGCAGCTTGGCGCGCGGGGGGATCCCAGATACGCAGTATTTT.

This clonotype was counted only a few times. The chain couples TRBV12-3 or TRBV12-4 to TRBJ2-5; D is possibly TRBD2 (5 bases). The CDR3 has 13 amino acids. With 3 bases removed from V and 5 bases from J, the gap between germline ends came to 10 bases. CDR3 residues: CASSFGVRETQYF. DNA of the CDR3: TGTGCCAGCAGTTTCGGGGTCCGTGAGACCCAGTACTTC.

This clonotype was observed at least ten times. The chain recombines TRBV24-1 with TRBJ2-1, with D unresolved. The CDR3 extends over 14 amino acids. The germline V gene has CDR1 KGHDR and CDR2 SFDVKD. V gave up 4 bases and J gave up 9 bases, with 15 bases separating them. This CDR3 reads CATSDRTRIGEQFF. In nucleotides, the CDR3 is TGTGCCACCAGTGACCGGACCCGTATCGGTGAGCAGTTCTTC.

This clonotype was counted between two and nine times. The chain's CDR3 is CASSPHGPLHPMNTEAFF. CDR3 nucleotides: TGCGCCAGCAGCCCCCATGGCCCTCTACACCCCATGAACACTGAAGCTTTCTTT. V is TRBV5-1 and J is TRBJ1-1; no firm D call. Germline CDR1 SGHRS, CDR2 YFSETQ. This CDR3 has 18 residues. Deletions cut 4 bases from V and 0 bases from J, with 22 bases between.

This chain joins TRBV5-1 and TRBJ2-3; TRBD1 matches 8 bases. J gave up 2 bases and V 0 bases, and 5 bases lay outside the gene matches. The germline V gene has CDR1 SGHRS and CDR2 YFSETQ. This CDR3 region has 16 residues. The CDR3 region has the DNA TGCGCCAGCAGCTTGGCCAGCAGGGGGCCCACAGATACGCAGTATTTT. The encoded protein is CASSLASRGPTDTQYF.

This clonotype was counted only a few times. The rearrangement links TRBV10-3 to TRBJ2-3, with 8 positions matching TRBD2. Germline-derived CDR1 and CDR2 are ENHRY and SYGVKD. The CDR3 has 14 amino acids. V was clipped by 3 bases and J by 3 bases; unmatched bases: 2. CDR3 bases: TGTGCCATCAGTGAACGGGAGGGAACAGATACGCAGTATTTT. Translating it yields CAISEREGTDTQYF.

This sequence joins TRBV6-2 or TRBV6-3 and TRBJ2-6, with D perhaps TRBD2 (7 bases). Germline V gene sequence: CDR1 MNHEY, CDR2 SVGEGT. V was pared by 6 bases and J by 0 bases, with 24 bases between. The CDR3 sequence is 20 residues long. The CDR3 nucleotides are TGTGCCAGCAGCCACTGGGGGGGCACCTCGCTGTTCTCTGGGGCCAACGTCCTGACTTTC. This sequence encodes CASSHWGGTSLFSGANVLTF.

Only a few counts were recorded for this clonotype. The CDR3 region has the DNA TGTGCCAGCAGATTGGGGTACGGAGCTCATGGCTACACCTTC. It specifies CASRLGYGAHGYTF. The chain has TRBV28 and TRBJ1-2; D unclear. CDR1 MDHEN and CDR2 SYDVKM come from the germline V gene. The length of the CDR3 is 14 residues. Trimming pared 6 bases from V and 6 bases from J, leaving 17 bases between.

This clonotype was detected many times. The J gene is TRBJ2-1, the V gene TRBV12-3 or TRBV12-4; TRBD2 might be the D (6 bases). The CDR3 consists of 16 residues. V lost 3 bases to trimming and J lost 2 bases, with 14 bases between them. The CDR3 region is CASSFSGFTTYNEQFF. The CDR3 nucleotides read TGTGCCAGCAGTTTTAGCGGCTTCACCACCTACAATGAGCAGTTCTTC.

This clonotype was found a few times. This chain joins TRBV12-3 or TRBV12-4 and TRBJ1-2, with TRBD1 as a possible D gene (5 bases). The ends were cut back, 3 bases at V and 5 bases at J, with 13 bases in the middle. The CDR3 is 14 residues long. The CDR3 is CASSFGDASYGYTF. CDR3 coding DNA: TGTGCCAGCAGTTTTGGGGACGCAAGTTATGGCTACACCTTC.

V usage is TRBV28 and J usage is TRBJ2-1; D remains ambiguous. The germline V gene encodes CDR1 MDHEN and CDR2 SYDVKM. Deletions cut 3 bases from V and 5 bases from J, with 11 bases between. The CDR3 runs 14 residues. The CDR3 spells CASSFINRDNEQFF. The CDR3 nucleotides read TGTGCCAGCAGTTTTATCAACAGAGACAATGAGCAGTTCTTC.

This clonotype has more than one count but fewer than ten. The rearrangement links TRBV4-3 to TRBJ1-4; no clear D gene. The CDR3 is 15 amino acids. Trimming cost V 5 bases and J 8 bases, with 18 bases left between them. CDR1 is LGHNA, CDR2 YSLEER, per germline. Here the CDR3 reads CASSLEPRVGEKLFF. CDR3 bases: TGCGCCAGCAGCTTGGAGCCGAGAGTCGGAGAAAAACTGTTTTTT.

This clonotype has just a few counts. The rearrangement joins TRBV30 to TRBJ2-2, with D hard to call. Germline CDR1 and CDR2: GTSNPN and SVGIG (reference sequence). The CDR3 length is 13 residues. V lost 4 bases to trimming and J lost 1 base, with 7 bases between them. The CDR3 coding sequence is TGTGCCTGGACCCCTGGGAACACCGGGGAGCTGTTTTTT. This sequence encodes CAWTPGNTGELFF. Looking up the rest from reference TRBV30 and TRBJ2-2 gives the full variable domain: SQTIHQWPATLVQPVGSPLSLECTVEGTSNPNLYWYRQAAGRGLQLLFYSVGIGQISSEVPQNLSASRPQDRQFILSSKKLLLSDSGFYLCAWTPGNTGELFFGEGSRLTVL.

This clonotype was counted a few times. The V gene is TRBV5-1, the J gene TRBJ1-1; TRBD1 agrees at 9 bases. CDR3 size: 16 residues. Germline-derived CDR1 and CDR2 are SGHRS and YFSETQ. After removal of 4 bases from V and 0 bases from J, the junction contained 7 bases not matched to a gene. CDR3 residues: CASSPRTGDMNTEAFF. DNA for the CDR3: TGCGCCAGCAGCCCACGGACAGGGGACATGAACACTGAAGCTTTCTTT.